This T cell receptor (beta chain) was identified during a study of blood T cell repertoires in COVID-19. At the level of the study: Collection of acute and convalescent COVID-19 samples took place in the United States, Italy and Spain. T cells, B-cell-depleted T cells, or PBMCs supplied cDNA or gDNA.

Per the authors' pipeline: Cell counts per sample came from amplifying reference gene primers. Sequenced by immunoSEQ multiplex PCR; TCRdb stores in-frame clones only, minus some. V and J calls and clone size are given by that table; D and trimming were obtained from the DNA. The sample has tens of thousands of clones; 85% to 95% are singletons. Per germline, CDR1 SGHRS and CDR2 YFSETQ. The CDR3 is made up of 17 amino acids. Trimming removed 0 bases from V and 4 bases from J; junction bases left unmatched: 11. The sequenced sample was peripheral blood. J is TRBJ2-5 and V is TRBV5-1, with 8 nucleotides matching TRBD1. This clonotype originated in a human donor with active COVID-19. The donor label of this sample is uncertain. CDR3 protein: CASSLDPTGGLLETQYF. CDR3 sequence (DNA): TGCGCCAGCAGCTTGGATCCCACAGGGGGACTGCTAGAGACCCAGTACTTC.